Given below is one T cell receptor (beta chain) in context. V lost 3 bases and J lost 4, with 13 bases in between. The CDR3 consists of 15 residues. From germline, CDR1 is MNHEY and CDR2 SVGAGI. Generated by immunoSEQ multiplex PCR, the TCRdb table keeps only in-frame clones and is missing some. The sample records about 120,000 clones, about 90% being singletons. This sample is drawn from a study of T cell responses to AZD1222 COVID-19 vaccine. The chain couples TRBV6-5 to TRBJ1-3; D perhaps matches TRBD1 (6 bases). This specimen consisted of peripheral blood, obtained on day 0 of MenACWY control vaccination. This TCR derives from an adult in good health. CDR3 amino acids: CASSYLQGPGNTIYF. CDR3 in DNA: TGTGCCAGCAGTTATTTGCAGGGGCCAGGAAACACCATATATTTT.